This T cell receptor beta chain was documented in a study of T cell repertoires in cytomegalovirus infection. At the level of the study: HLA-B-restricted CMV epitopes that are well studied were used alongside recently identified HLA-C-restricted ones. Public TCR beta signatures indicated both CMV infection and matching HLA type.

MiXCR, run by TCRdb on the reads, gives a single entry per CDR3 protein. Among approximately 70,000 distinct CDR3 sequences, 20% to 25% were seen once, and the ten largest hold roughly two thirds. The CDR3 sequence is 17 residues long. Looked up from germline, CDR1 is MNHEY and CDR2 is SVGAGI. J was trimmed by 5 bases and V by 8 bases; bases with no gene match: 15. This clonotype was seen only a few times. Its antigen is unknown. General study points: CMV carriers with the relevant HLA were identified by cumulative public TCR beta family frequency.

The sample consisted of CD8+ T cells from cultured PBMCs, taken from culture after CMV antigen stimulation. The V gene is TRBV6-5, the J gene TRBJ2-3; TRBD2 agrees at 11 bases. The receptor comes from a human donor in good health (CMV status not recorded). Some clones in this sample may be carry-over from other donors' samples. As DNA, the CDR3 is TGTGCCAGCCGGGATGTTCGGGCTAGCGGGGGGAAAGATACGCAGTATTTT. Translation: CASRDVRASGGKDTQYF.